This T cell receptor (beta chain) was observed in a study of T cell responses to AZD1222 COVID-19 vaccine. Study conclusions and caveats: Among the donors, most were white British and more were female, and clonal diversity was possibly underestimated. Nearly half of spike-specific TCRs reportedly go after variant regions that carry no mutations. It was only 6 or 7 AZD1222 recipients who were seropositive at baseline.

Produced via immunoSEQ multiplex PCR; TCRdb's table is partial and in-frame only. This sample has roughly 150,000 clones, with approximately 90% found just once. V lost 7 bases and J lost 5, with 11 bases in between. Germline loops: CDR1 SQVTM, CDR2 ANQGSEA. The CDR3 loop spans 11 amino acids. As to this clone: What it recognizes is unknown.

The genes are TRBV29-1 and TRBJ1-2; the D is unclear. The sample here was peripheral blood, taken on day 0 of AZD1222 vaccination. The TCR sequence derives from an adult in good health. DNA of the CDR3: TGCAGCGAGGGTGAGGCGTATGGCTACACCTTC. This translates into CSEGEAYGYTF.